This T cell receptor (beta chain) appears in the sequencing data of a study of blood T cell repertoires in COVID-19. About the study: COVID-19 samples collected from the United States, Italy and Spain covered acute and convalescent phases. Sources were T cells, B-cell-depleted T cells, or PBMCs; the material itself was cDNA or gDNA.

Original processing notes: Using reference gene primer amplification, nucleated cell counts were estimated. Here immunoSEQ multiplex PCR was the method, and the copy in TCRdb shows in-frame clones only, minus some. V, J and clone size are those of that table, while D and trimming were read from the DNA. Among more than 95,000 clones listed, 60% to 80% were seen once. J lost 3 bases, V lost 1 base, and 4 bases had no gene match. The CDR3 is made up of 15 amino acids. The germline V gene encodes CDR1 MGHRA and CDR2 YSYEKL. The clonotype was recovered from a man older than 75 with COVID-19, enrolled during active disease. Sequenced: peripheral blood. This chain joins TRBV4-1 and TRBJ2-7, with 9 positions matching TRBD2. CDR3 amino acids: CASSQVAGEDYEQYF. DNA for the CDR3: TGCGCCAGCAGCCAAGTAGCGGGAGAGGACTACGAGCAGTACTTC.